This TCR beta chain was identified in a study of T cells in Graves' hyperthyroidism and ophthalmopathy. Germline assignment: CDR1 DFQATT and CDR2 SNEGSKA (reference sequence). The CDR3 runs 15 residues. V gave up 1 base and J gave up 4 bases, with 15 bases separating them. This clonotype was observed at least ten times. TCR beta CDR3 sequences were amplified from RNA transcripts. HTBI primers drove first-round RT-PCR of the TCR CDR3. TCRdb independently ran MiXCR on the multiplex PCR reads; one entry per CDR3 protein. The data contain 370,000 or so distinct CDR3 sequences, approximately 15% of them singletons. Thyroid ultrasound and orbital computed tomography, with clinical symptoms and serum thyroxine and TRAb, informed diagnoses.

The clonotype originates from a young woman with Graves' hyperthyroidism that later progressed to Graves' ophthalmopathy. The chain carries TRBV20-1 and TRBJ2-3, with a weak D call TRBD2 (6 bases). Sequenced sample: blood. The CDR3 DNA reads as TGCAGTGCTAGAGTTACCCCGGGCGGGGCAGATACGCAGTATTTT. Translation gives CSARVTPGGADTQYF.